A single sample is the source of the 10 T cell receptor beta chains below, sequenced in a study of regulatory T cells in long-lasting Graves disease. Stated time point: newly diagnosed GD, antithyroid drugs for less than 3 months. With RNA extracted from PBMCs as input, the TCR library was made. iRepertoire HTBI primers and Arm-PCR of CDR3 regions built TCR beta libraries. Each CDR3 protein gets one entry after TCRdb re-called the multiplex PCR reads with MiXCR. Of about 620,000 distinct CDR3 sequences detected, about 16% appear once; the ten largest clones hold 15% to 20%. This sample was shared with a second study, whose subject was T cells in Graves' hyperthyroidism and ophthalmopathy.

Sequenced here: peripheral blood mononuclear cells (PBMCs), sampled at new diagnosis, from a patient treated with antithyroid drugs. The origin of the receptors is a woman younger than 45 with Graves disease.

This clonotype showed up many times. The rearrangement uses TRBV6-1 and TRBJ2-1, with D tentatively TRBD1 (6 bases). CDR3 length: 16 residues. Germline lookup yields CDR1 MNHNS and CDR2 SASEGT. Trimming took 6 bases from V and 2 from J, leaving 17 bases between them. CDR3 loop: CASSPRSGGAYNEQFF. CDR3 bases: TGTGCCAGCAGCCCTCGGAGTGGGGGCGCCTACAATGAGCAGTTCTTC.

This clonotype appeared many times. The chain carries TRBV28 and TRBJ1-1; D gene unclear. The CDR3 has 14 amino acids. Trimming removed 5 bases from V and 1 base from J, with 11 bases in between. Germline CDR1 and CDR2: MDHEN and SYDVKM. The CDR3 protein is CASSLRASNTEAFF. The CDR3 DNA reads TGTGCCAGCAGTCTGCGGGCCTCGAACACTGAAGCTTTCTTT.

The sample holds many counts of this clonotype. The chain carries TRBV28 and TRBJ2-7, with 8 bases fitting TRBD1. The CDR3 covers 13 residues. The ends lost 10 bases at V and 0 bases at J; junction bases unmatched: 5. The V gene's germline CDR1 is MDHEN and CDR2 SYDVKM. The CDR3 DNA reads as TGTGCCATCAATACAGGGGGCTCCTACGAGCAGTACTTC. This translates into CAINTGGSYEQYF. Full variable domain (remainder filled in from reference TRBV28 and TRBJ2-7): DVKVTQSSRYLVKRTGEKVFLECVQDMDHENMFWYRQDPGLGLRLIYFSYDVKMKEKGDIPEGYSVSREKKERFSLILESASTNQTSMYLCAINTGGSYEQYFGPGTRLTVT.

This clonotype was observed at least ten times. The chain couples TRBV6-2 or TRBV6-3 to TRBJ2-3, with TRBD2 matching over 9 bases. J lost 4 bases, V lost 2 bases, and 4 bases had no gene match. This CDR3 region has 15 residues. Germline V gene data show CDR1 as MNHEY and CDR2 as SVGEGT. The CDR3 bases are TGTGCCAGCAGTTACCGGGCGGGAGGGGCAGATACGCAGTATTTT. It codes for CASSYRAGGADTQYF.

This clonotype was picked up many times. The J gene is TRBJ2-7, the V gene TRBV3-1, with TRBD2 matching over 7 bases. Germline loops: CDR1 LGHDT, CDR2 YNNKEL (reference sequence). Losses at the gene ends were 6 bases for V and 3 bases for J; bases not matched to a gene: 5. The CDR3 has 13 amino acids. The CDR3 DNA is TGTGCCAGCAGGCGGGGGTTTGGCTACGAGCAGTACTTC. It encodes CASRRGFGYEQYF.

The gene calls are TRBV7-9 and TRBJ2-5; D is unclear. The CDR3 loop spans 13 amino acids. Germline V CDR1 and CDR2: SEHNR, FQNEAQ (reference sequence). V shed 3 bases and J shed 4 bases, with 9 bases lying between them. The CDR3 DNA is TGTGCCAGCAGCTTCGATAGGCGAGAGACCCAGTACTTC. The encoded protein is CASSFDRRETQYF.

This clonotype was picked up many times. Written as DNA, the CDR3 is TGTGCCATCAGTAAGAAACCGGGACCGACTGGTGACACTGAAGCTTTCTTT. Its translation is CAISKKPGPTGDTEAFF. This chain links TRBV10-3 with TRBJ1-1; a weak D match, TRBD1 (5 bases). The CDR3 totals 17 residues. The V end lost 5 bases, the J end lost 3 bases, and 22 bases lay between the germline ends. CDR1 is ENHRY, CDR2 SYGVKD, per germline.

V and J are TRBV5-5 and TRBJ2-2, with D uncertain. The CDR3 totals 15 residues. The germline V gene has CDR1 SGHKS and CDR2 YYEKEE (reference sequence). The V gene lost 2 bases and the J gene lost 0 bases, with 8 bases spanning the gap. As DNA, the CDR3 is TGTGCCAGCAGCTTCGGAGAGTCGAACACCGGGGAGCTGTTTTTT. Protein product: CASSFGESNTGELFF.

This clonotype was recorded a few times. CDR3 residues: CSVFLGDRASYEQYF. The CDR3 nucleotides read TGCAGCGTGTTCCTCGGGGACAGGGCCTCCTACGAGCAGTACTTC. The chain links TRBV29-1 to TRBJ2-7; 9 positions match TRBD1. CDR3 size: 15 residues. Looked up from germline, CDR1 is SQVTM and CDR2 is ANQGSEA. The ends lost 6 bases at V and 0 bases at J; junction bases unmatched: 9.

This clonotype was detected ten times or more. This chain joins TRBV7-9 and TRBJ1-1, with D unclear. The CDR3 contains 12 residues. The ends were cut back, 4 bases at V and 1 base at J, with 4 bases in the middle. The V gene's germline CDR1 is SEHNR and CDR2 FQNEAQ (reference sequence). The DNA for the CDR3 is TGTGCCAGCAGCTGGCAGAACACTGAAGCTTTCTTT. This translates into CASSWQNTEAFF.